Below are 12 T cell receptor beta chains sequenced from a single sample in a study of Ad26.COV2.S vaccination and SARS-CoV-2 variants. The repertoire was sequenced with immunoSEQ multiplex PCR; TCRdb's copy has only in-frame clones and lacks some. The sample has around 320,000 clones; around four fifths are singletons. Described treatment: around 19 received Ad26.COV2.S at low or high dose, single or two shots; about 5 received placebo; per-sample allocation not given. After the first vaccine or placebo injection, samples were drawn on day 63. The specimen was peripheral blood, collected in a trial of Ad26.COV2.S vaccine versus placebo. The receptors were gathered from a person aged 18-65 years who received the Ad26.COV2.S COVID-19 vaccine or a placebo.

This sequence joins TRBV7-9 and TRBJ2-5; 9 bases fit TRBD1. The V gene's germline CDR1 is SEHNR and CDR2 FQNEAQ (reference sequence). There are 13 residues in the CDR3. Trimming at V came to 3 bases and at J to 5 bases, leaving 1 base not matched to a gene. The CDR3 loop is CASSFGTGETQYF. The CDR3 DNA reads as TGTGCCAGCAGCTTCGGGACAGGGGAGACCCAGTACTTC.

The chain has TRBV2 and TRBJ1-5; tentatively, D is TRBD1 (5 bases). Trimming cost V 0 bases and J 1 base, with 19 bases left between them. CDR1 SNHLY and CDR2 FYNNEI come from the germline V gene. This CDR3 has 19 residues. For the CDR3, the DNA is TGTGCCAGCAGTGAAGCGCTTTTTAGGGGATTCAGAAGCAATCAGCCCCAGCATTTT. This gives the protein CASSEALFRGFRSNQPQHF.

V and J are TRBV6-5 and TRBJ2-7, with 11 bases that match TRBD2. The germline V gene encodes CDR1 MNHEY and CDR2 SVGAGI. J was trimmed by 0 bases and V by 6 bases; bases with no gene match: 4. The CDR3 length is 15 residues. CDR3 in amino acids: CASRMGLAVSYEQYF. DNA of the CDR3: TGTGCCAGCAGAATGGGACTAGCGGTCTCCTACGAGCAGTACTTC.

This clone was seen a single time. This chain connects TRBV9 to TRBJ1-6; D is uncertain. The germline CDR1 and CDR2 sequences are SGDLS and YYNGEE. Between the trimmed V and J ends, which lost 0 bases and 13 bases, there was a span of 20 bases. CDR3 length equals 16 residues. CDR3 sequence reads: CASSVGGSDKVTPLHF. In DNA form, the CDR3 reads TGTGCCAGCAGCGTAGGGGGATCGGATAAGGTTACCCCCCTCCACTTT.

V gene TRBV4-2 combines with J gene TRBJ2-2, with D perhaps matching TRBD1 or TRBD2 (5 bases each). V lost 3 bases and J 5 bases, leaving 13 bases between the germline ends. Germline-derived CDR1 and CDR2 are LGHNA and YNFKEQ. This CDR3 has 15 residues. The CDR3 nucleotides read TGTGCCAGCAGCCAGCCGGGACCCTATACCGGGGAGCTGTTTTTT. Amino acid sequence: CASSQPGPYTGELFF.

The CDR3 loop is CAIGRGSNEQFF. Here the CDR3 DNA reads TGTGCCATCGGGAGGGGGAGTAATGAGCAGTTCTTC. The chain employs TRBV10-3 and TRBJ2-1; TRBD2 might be the D (7 bases). The germline CDR1 and CDR2 sequences are ENHRY and SYGVKD. Trimming removed 8 bases from V and 7 bases from J, with 12 bases in between. This CDR3 is 12 amino acids long.

This clone has a single count. This chain's CDR3 is CATSDPISYEQYF. The CDR3 DNA reads as TGTGCCACCAGTGATCCGATATCCTACGAGCAGTACTTC. J is TRBJ2-7 and V is TRBV24-1; D unresolved. The length of the CDR3 is 13 residues. Germline V gives CDR1 KGHDR, CDR2 SFDVKD. V gave up 3 bases and J gave up 1 base, with 6 bases separating them.

The rearrangement joins TRBV27 to TRBJ2-7; D gene ambiguous. Germline V gives CDR1 MNHEY, CDR2 SMNVEV (reference sequence). This CDR3 contains 15 residues. Between the trimmed V and J ends, which lost 8 bases and 2 bases, there was a span of 19 bases. CDR3 DNA sequence: TGTGCCAGCGGTGGTACAGCTAGTATGGCCTACGAGCAGTACTTC. Its protein is CASGGTASMAYEQYF.

The V gene is TRBV19, the J gene TRBJ2-6, with a weak D call TRBD2 (5 bases). CDR1 is LNHDA, CDR2 SQIVND, per germline (reference sequence). This CDR3 comprises 15 residues. V dropped 3 bases and J dropped 4 bases, with 10 bases sitting between them. The CDR3 sequence is CASSIRGPGANVLTF. Here the CDR3 DNA reads TGTGCCAGTAGTATCAGAGGGCCAGGGGCCAACGTCCTGACTTTC.

The chain joins TRBV6-5 to TRBJ1-4; 9 nucleotides agree with TRBD1. Germline V gives CDR1 MNHEY, CDR2 SVGAGI. This CDR3 is 14 amino acids long. The junction had 10 bases not matched to a gene; V was cut back by 7 bases and J by 10 bases. The CDR3 is CASIRTGVSGKLFF. CDR3 DNA sequence: TGTGCCAGCATTAGGACAGGGGTTTCTGGAAAACTGTTTTTT.

The gene calls are TRBV7-9 and TRBJ2-7; 8 nucleotides agree with TRBD2. The CDR3 covers 16 residues. Germline loops: CDR1 SEHNR, CDR2 FQNEAQ (reference sequence). V lost 1 base to trimming and J lost 3 bases; unmatched junction nucleotides: 8. The CDR3 region has the DNA TGTGCCAGCAGCTTAGGGAGCGGGGGCTCCGGCTACGAGCAGTACTTC. Amino acids: CASSLGSGGSGYEQYF.

V and J are TRBV6-5 and TRBJ1-5; D unclear. The germline V and J ends were trimmed by 1 base and 6 bases, with 10 bases remaining between them. Per germline, CDR1 MNHEY and CDR2 SVGAGI. CDR3 length: 14 amino acids. The CDR3 spells CASSYLRVGQPQHF. The CDR3, as DNA: TGTGCCAGCAGTTACTTAAGGGTCGGTCAGCCCCAGCATTTT.